The 31 T cell receptor beta chains given below trace back to one sample, sequenced in a study of T cell repertoires in cytomegalovirus infection. TCRdb independently ran MiXCR on the reads; one entry per CDR3 protein. In the table there are fewer than 950,000 distinct CDR3 sequences, 32% of which are singletons. What these receptors recognize is not known. This material consisted of cultured CD8+ T cells from PBMCs, taken from culture after CMV antigen stimulation. The receptors come from a human donor in good health (CMV status not recorded). Some clones in this sample may be carry-over from other donors' samples.

This clonotype was picked up a small number of times. This chain links TRBV2 with TRBJ2-5, with D unclear. CDR3 length equals 15 residues. Germline lookup yields CDR1 SNHLY and CDR2 FYNNEI. The V end was cut by 8 bases, the J end by 2 bases, with 18 bases between. CDR3 sequence (DNA): TGTGCCAGCTTCCCAGGACCAACAACTCAAGAGACCCAGTACTTC. The encoded protein is CASFPGPTTQETQYF. Full variable domain (outside the CDR3, taken from reference TRBV2 and TRBJ2-5): EPEVTQTPSHQVTQMGQEVILRCVPISNHLYFYWYRQILGQKVEFLVSFYNNEISEKSEIFDDQFSVERPDGSNFTLKIRSTKLEDSAMYFCASFPGPTTQETQYFGPGTRLLVL.

This clonotype was observed a handful of times. The chain has TRBV12-3 or TRBV12-4 and TRBJ2-2; D is perhaps TRBD1 (6 bases). The CDR3 totals 15 residues. V lost 6 bases and J 0 bases, leaving 11 bases between the germline ends. The CDR3: CASSWDNTNTGELFF. DNA of the CDR3: TGTGCCAGCAGCTGGGACAACACGAACACCGGGGAGCTGTTTTTT.

The genes are TRBV6-5 and TRBJ2-5, with 8 bases identical to TRBD1. V shed 7 bases, J shed 7 bases, and the junction held 5 bases outside the gene matches. CDR1 and CDR2 from the germline V gene are MNHEY and SVGAGI. The CDR3 is 12 residues long. CDR3 protein: CASTAGGTTQYF. CDR3 DNA sequence: TGTGCCAGCACCGCAGGGGGCACGACCCAGTACTTC.

The chain employs TRBV6-5 and TRBJ2-4; D may be TRBD1 or TRBD2 (5 bases each). The germline CDR1 and CDR2 sequences are MNHEY and SVGAGI. The CDR3 is made up of 12 amino acids. V was clipped by 7 bases and J by 9 bases, with 13 bases between them. CDR3 sequence reads: CASTNLGGIQYF. CDR3 nucleotide sequence: TGTGCCAGCACTAACCTTGGGGGCATTCAGTACTTC.

V is TRBV6-1 and J is TRBJ2-7; TRBD1 aligns across 10 bases. This CDR3 spans 14 amino acids. V was clipped by 3 bases and J by 5 bases; unmatched bases: 4. Germline V gene sequence: CDR1 MNHNS, CDR2 SASEGT. CDR3 amino acids: CASSEGQGSHEQYF. The CDR3, as DNA: TGTGCCAGCAGTGAGGGACAGGGGTCCCACGAGCAGTACTTC.

This clonotype was found a few times. Written as DNA, the CDR3 is TGTGCCAGCAGCTTAGGGTTGGGCCGCTCTGGAAACACCATATATTTT. Its protein is CASSLGLGRSGNTIYF. V and J are TRBV7-6 and TRBJ1-3; D is ambiguous. There are 16 residues in the CDR3. From germline, CDR1 is SGHVS and CDR2 FNYEAQ. V was pared by 1 base and J by 0 bases, with 10 bases between. The entire variable domain, with the rest obtained from reference TRBV7-6 and TRBJ1-3, is as follows: GAGVSQSPRYKVTKRGQDVALRCDPISGHVSLYWYRQALGQGPEFLTYFNYEAQQDKSGLPNDRFSAERPEGSISTLTIQRTEQRDSAMYRCASSLGLGRSGNTIYFGEGSWLTVV.

This clonotype was found a few times. V is TRBV5-1 and J is TRBJ2-6; D might be TRBD1 or TRBD2, each matching 6 bases. CDR1 is SGHRS and CDR2 is YFSETQ in the germline V gene. Between the trimmed V and J ends, which lost 6 bases and 0 bases, there was a span of 13 bases. This CDR3 is built from 16 residues. Here the CDR3 reads CASKGGGNSGANVLTF. CDR3 sequence (DNA): TGCGCCAGCAAAGGAGGGGGAAACTCTGGGGCCAACGTCCTGACTTTC.

This sequence joins TRBV12-3 or TRBV12-4 and TRBJ2-3, with D possibly being TRBD1 or TRBD2 (5 bases each). The CDR3 is made up of 18 amino acids. V was clipped by 6 bases and J by 2 bases, with 24 bases between them. In DNA, the CDR3 is TGTGCCAGCAGATCCCGAAGGGACCGCAGTGCGGACACAGATACGCAGTATTTT. Protein product: CASRSRRDRSADTDTQYF.

This clonotype was counted between two and nine times. The chain employs TRBV6-1 and TRBJ2-3, with 14 bases lining up with TRBD2. This CDR3 region has 15 residues. V lost 6 bases to trimming and J lost 11 bases; unmatched junction nucleotides: 10. CDR1 and CDR2 (germline): MNHNS, SASEGT. The CDR3 loop is CASRPGTSGGLMQYF. In nucleotides, the CDR3 is TGTGCCAGCAGACCTGGGACTAGCGGGGGACTGATGCAGTATTTT.

This chain uses TRBV2 with TRBJ2-5, with 10 bases lining up with TRBD2. The CDR3 length is 15 residues. Unmatched junction bases numbered 7, after V lost 4 bases and J lost 5 bases. The V gene's germline CDR1 is SNHLY and CDR2 FYNNEI. In DNA form, the CDR3 reads TGTGCCAGCAGTGGGCCTAGCGGGGGATTCGAGACCCAGTACTTC. Amino acid sequence: CASSGPSGGFETQYF.

In its sample, this clonotype was seen once. This chain uses TRBV3-1 with TRBJ2-1, with 13 bases identical to TRBD2. The CDR3 loop spans 16 amino acids. J was trimmed by 8 bases and V by 1 base; bases with no gene match: 5. The germline V gene encodes CDR1 LGHDT and CDR2 YNNKEL (reference sequence). CDR3 region: CASSQVGTSGVDEQFF. DNA for the CDR3: TGTGCCAGCAGCCAAGTAGGGACTAGCGGGGTCGATGAGCAGTTCTTC.

This clonotype was detected many times. This chain joins TRBV12-3 or TRBV12-4 and TRBJ1-2; no firm D call. The germline V and J ends were trimmed by 1 base and 4 bases, with 13 bases remaining between them. This CDR3 has 15 residues. The chain's CDR3 is CASSLGGSASYGYTF. CDR3 DNA sequence: TGTGCCAGCAGTTTAGGAGGCTCCGCATCCTATGGCTACACCTTC.

Ten or more counts support this clonotype. The chain combines TRBV7-2 with TRBJ2-6; no reliable D call. V lost 5 bases, J lost 1 base, and 12 bases lay in between. The germline V gene encodes CDR1 SGHTA and CDR2 FQGNSA. There are 16 residues in the CDR3. The CDR3 spells CASSPEITSGANVLTF. DNA of the CDR3: TGTGCCAGCAGCCCGGAGATAACGTCTGGGGCCAACGTCCTGACTTTC.

This clonotype was observed a handful of times. The chain recombines TRBV10-3 with TRBJ1-2; a possible D gene is TRBD1 (5 bases). Germline V gives CDR1 ENHRY, CDR2 SYGVKD. V was clipped by 10 bases and J by 2 bases, with 11 bases between them. This CDR3 region has 12 residues. The CDR3 protein is CATLTVNYGYTF. The CDR3 bases are TGTGCCACCTTGACAGTCAACTATGGCTACACCTTC.

The chain has TRBV28 and TRBJ2-3; 9 nucleotides line up with TRBD2. CDR1 and CDR2 from the germline V gene are MDHEN and SYDVKM. J lost 4 bases, V lost 6 bases, and 11 bases had no gene match. The CDR3 extends over 16 amino acids. CDR3 DNA sequence: TGTGCCAGCAGCATCGGAGAGGGCGGGGGGGCAGATACGCAGTATTTT. Translating gives CASSIGEGGGADTQYF.

V gene TRBV7-6 combines with J gene TRBJ1-1; the D gene is possibly TRBD1 (6 bases). V lost 3 bases and J lost 4, with 12 bases in between. Germline CDR1 and CDR2: SGHVS and FNYEAQ. CDR3 length equals 14 residues. The CDR3 here is CASSLGHRTTEAFF. The CDR3 region has the DNA TGTGCCAGCAGCTTGGGACACAGGACCACTGAAGCTTTCTTT. Looking up the rest from reference TRBV7-6 and TRBJ1-1 gives the full variable domain: GAGVSQSPRYKVTKRGQDVALRCDPISGHVSLYWYRQALGQGPEFLTYFNYEAQQDKSGLPNDRFSAERPEGSISTLTIQRTEQRDSAMYRCASSLGHRTTEAFFGQGTRLTVV.

V usage is TRBV4-1 and J usage is TRBJ1-4, with D possibly being TRBD1 (6 bases). V lost 0 bases, J lost 6 bases, and 8 bases lay in between. Germline CDR1 MGHRA, CDR2 YSYEKL. The CDR3 contains 14 residues. CDR3 sequence (DNA): TGCGCCAGCAGCCAAGAGGACAGTTATGAAAAACTGTTTTTT. Protein sequence: CASSQEDSYEKLFF.

This clonotype occurred a few times. V gene TRBV7-9 combines with J gene TRBJ1-1; no clear D gene. The germline CDR1 and CDR2 sequences are SEHNR and FQNEAQ (reference sequence). The CDR3 extends over 14 amino acids. Trimming stripped 5 bases from V and 1 base from J, with 11 bases between. CDR3 region: CASSHTSGNTEAFF. As DNA, the CDR3 is TGTGCCAGCAGCCATACCTCGGGGAACACTGAAGCTTTCTTT.

This clonotype was seen a handful of times. This chain joins TRBV12-5 and TRBJ1-2; TRBD1 is a possible D gene (6 bases). This CDR3 has 12 residues. The germline CDR1 and CDR2 sequences are LGHNT and FRNRAP. Trimming removed 5 bases at V and 5 bases at J, with 9 bases between. In DNA, the CDR3 is TGTGCTAGTGGTATCGGGACATATGGCTACACCTTC. Its translation: CASGIGTYGYTF.

V is TRBV7-2 and J is TRBJ1-2, with D perhaps matching TRBD1 (6 bases). CDR1 is SGHTA, CDR2 FQGNSA, per germline. CDR3 length equals 15 residues. V lost 4 bases to trimming and J lost 8 bases, with 20 bases between them. CDR3 region: CASSSLNGQHMGYTF. The DNA for the CDR3 is TGTGCCAGCAGCTCCTTAAATGGACAGCACATGGGCTACACCTTC.

V usage is TRBV4-1 and J usage is TRBJ2-3, with D unclear. The CDR3 has 14 residues. The ends were cut back, 0 bases at V and 4 bases at J, with 8 bases in the middle. Germline loops: CDR1 MGHRA, CDR2 YSYEKL. The CDR3 DNA sequence: TGCGCCAGCAGCCAAGAATTGCAGTCAGATACGCAGTATTTT. It is translated as CASSQELQSDTQYF.

This chain connects TRBV28 to TRBJ1-1; 7 nucleotides align to TRBD1. The V and J ends lost 7 bases and 2 bases, in that order; junction bases with no gene match: 10. The CDR3 runs 15 residues. Germline V gene lookup returns CDR1 MDHEN and CDR2 SYDVKM. The DNA for the CDR3 is TGTGCCAGCAAAAAACCCGGGACAGAAAACACTGAAGCTTTCTTT. Translated: CASKKPGTENTEAFF.

The table lists this clonotype with many counts. The J gene is TRBJ2-7, the V gene TRBV7-2; D may be TRBD1 or TRBD2 (5 bases each). The CDR3 is made up of 14 amino acids. Germline V CDR1 and CDR2: SGHTA, FQGNSA. Trimming took 0 bases from V and 4 from J, leaving 10 bases between them. Here the CDR3 reads CASSLAAGAYEQYV. The CDR3 DNA follows: TGTGCCAGCAGCTTAGCGGCCGGGGCTTACGAGCAGTACGTC.

This chain uses TRBV12-3 or TRBV12-4 with TRBJ2-3; D is uncertain. This CDR3 has 15 residues. The germline V and J ends were trimmed by 6 bases and 3 bases, with 16 bases remaining between them. CDR3 bases: TGTGCCAGCAGCGTTGAACGGACCAAGACAGATACGCAGTATTTT. This translates into CASSVERTKTDTQYF.

This clonotype appeared a few times. The chain carries TRBV27 and TRBJ2-7; D possibly corresponds to TRBD2 (7 bases). The V gene lost 5 bases and the J gene lost 2 bases, with 16 bases spanning the gap. The germline V gene encodes CDR1 MNHEY and CDR2 SMNVEV (reference sequence). This CDR3 comprises 15 residues. CDR3 in DNA: TGTGCCAGCAGTCGACGAGGGGGGGGGGCCTACGAGCAGTACGTC. Amino acids: CASSRRGGGAYEQYV.

This clonotype has only a few counts. The V and J genes are TRBV9 and TRBJ2-7; unclear D gene. The germline V and J ends were trimmed by 4 bases and 2 bases, with 13 bases remaining between them. The CDR3 has 14 amino acids. Germline V gives CDR1 SGDLS, CDR2 YYNGEE. CDR3 sequence reads: CASSPGPQAYEQYV. In nucleotides, the CDR3 is TGTGCCAGCAGCCCCGGCCCCCAAGCCTACGAGCAGTACGTC.

This clonotype was found many times. This rearrangement joins TRBV27 to TRBJ2-1; D unresolved. V was shortened by 8 bases and J by 0 bases, with 8 bases between the two germline ends. CDR3 length: 13 residues. CDR1 MNHEY and CDR2 SMNVEV come from the germline V gene (reference sequence). CDR3 loop: CASCESSYNEQFF. CDR3 sequence (DNA): TGTGCCAGCTGCGAGAGCTCCTACAATGAGCAGTTCTTC.

This clonotype was observed at least ten times. The J gene is TRBJ1-1, the V gene TRBV7-6; 8 bases fit TRBD1. The J segment lost 4 bases and the V segment lost 5 bases, leaving 6 bases of the junction unmatched. Germline-derived CDR1 and CDR2 are SGHVS and FNYEAQ. The CDR3 spans 14 residues. In DNA, the CDR3 is TGTGCCAGCAGCCCTGAAACAGGGGGCACTGAAGCTTTCTTT. This codes for CASSPETGGTEAFF.

This clonotype showed up many times. The chain employs TRBV7-2 and TRBJ2-1, with a weak D call TRBD2 (5 bases). The CDR3 has 13 residues. Trimming took off 5 bases at V and 4 bases at J, with 9 bases between the two ends. Germline CDR1 and CDR2: SGHTA and FQGNSA. As DNA, the CDR3 is TGTGCCAGCAGCCCGGGATTTTACAATGAGCAGTTCTTC. Its protein product is CASSPGFYNEQFF.

V usage is TRBV18 and J usage is TRBJ2-7; D might be TRBD1 or TRBD2, each matching 5 bases. Germline assignment: CDR1 KGHSH and CDR2 LQKENI. V gave up 7 bases and J gave up 3 bases, with 13 bases separating them. The CDR3 loop spans 13 amino acids. CDR3 sequence reads: CASFSGPLYEQYF. The CDR3 region has the DNA TGTGCCAGCTTTTCGGGACCACTCTACGAGCAGTACTTC. The full variable domain, its missing parts supplied by reference TRBV18 and TRBJ2-7, is NAGVMQNPRHLVRRRGQEARLRCSPMKGHSHVYWYRQLPEEGLKFMVYLQKENIIDESGMPKERFSAEFPKEGPSILRIQQVVRGDSAAYFCASFSGPLYEQYFGPGTRLTVT.

This clonotype is a singleton in its sample. V usage is TRBV14 and J usage is TRBJ2-2; D gene unclear. Between the trimmed V and J ends, which lost 4 bases and 7 bases, there was a span of 10 bases. Germline-derived CDR1 and CDR2 are SGHDN and FVKESK. The CDR3 spans 13 residues. The CDR3 DNA reads TGTGCCAGCAGCCCAGAACGCATCGGGGAGCTGTTTTTT. Protein sequence: CASSPERIGELFF. Drawing the rest from reference TRBV14 and TRBJ2-2, the complete variable domain is EAGVTQFPSHSVIEKGQTVTLRCDPISGHDNLYWYRRVMGKEIKFLLHFVKESKQDESGMPNNRFLAERTGGTYSTLKVQPAELEDSGVYFCASSPERIGELFFGEGSRLTVL.